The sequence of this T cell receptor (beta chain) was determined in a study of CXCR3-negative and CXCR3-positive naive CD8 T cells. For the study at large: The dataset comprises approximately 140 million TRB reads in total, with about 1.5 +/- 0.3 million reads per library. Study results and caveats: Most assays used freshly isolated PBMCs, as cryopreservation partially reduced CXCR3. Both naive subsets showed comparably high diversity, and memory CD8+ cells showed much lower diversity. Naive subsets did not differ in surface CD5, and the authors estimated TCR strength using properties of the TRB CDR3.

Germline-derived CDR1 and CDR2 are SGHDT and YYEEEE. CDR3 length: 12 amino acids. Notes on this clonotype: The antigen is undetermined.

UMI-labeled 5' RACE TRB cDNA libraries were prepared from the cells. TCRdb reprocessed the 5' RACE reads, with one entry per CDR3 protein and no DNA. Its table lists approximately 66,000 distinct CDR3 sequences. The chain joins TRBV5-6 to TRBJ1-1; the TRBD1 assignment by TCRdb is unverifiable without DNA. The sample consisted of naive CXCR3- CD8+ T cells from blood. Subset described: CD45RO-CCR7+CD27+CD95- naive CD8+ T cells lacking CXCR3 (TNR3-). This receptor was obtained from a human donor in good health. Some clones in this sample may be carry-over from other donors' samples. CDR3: CASSSTAFEAFF.